Listed below are T cell receptor beta chains from one sample, sequenced in a study of cytomegalovirus exposure and HLA in healthy donors. The protocol was immunoSEQ multiplex PCR, while the TCRdb copy is restricted to in-frame clones and leaves out a portion. The table lists approximately 200,000 clones, roughly three quarters of them singletons. Sequencing used PBMCs. These receptors were collected from a woman younger than 30 in good health and CMV-seronegative. CDR3s include the opening cysteine and the closing phenylalanine or tryptophan. Each record gives: clone size, V gene, D gene, J gene, CDR3 DNA, CDR3 protein. The D gene is left open where the match is weak. Part of the rows lack a size; the others show once, few, many or a class for expanded clones.

>NA|TRBV9|TRBD1|TRBJ1-3
TGTGCCAGCAGCTCCGGGACAGGGTACCGTGGAAACACCATATATTTT
CASSSGTGYRGNTIYF
>NA|TRBV5-1|TRBD2|TRBJ2-1
TGCGCCAGCAGCTTGGTTTCTAGCGGGGGGGCCAACAATGAGCAGTTCTTC
CASSLVSSGGANNEQFF
>few|TRBV5-4|TRBD1|TRBJ2-7
TGTGCCAGCAGCTCTACGGGACAGGGCCCCTACGAGCAGTACTTC
CASSSTGQGPYEQYF
>once|TRBV6-6|NA|TRBJ1-6
TGTGCCAGCAGTTACCCCCCGCAGGGTGGAAATTCACCCCTCCACTTT
CASSYPPQGGNSPLHF
>NA|TRBV2|TRBD1|TRBJ1-2
TGTGCCAGCAGGGCGACAGGGGGCCATGGCTACACCTTC
CASRATGGHGYTF
>NA|TRBV6-1|NA|TRBJ1-1
TGTGCCAGCAGTGATTGGGGGGATGCTGAAGCTTTCTTT
CASSDWGDAEAFF
>once|TRBV6-1|NA|TRBJ1-1
TGTGCCAGCACCCGGCGGGGGGCGAACACTGAAGCTTTCTTT
CASTRRGANTEAFF
>few|TRBV30|NA|TRBJ2-5
TGTGCCTGGAGTCAGGTTTTTGGGACTCCGAAAGAGACCCAGTACTTC
CAWSQVFGTPKETQYF
>NA|TRBV7-9|TRBD1|TRBJ2-5
TGTGCCAGCAGCTTACCCCGACAGGGGGATTATCAAGAGACCCAGTACTTC
CASSLPRQGDYQETQYF
>NA|TRBV5-4|TRBD1|TRBJ2-2
TGTGCCAGCAGCGGCCAGACAGGGGTGGCCGGGGAGCTGTTTTTT
CASSGQTGVAGELFF
>NA|TRBV5-1|NA|TRBJ1-3
TGCGCCAGCAGCTTGCAGGGGAAGTCTGGAAACACCATATATTTT
CASSLQGKSGNTIYF
>once|TRBV6-1|TRBD1|TRBJ2-6
TGTGCCAGCAGTGAGGGGCGCAGGGGGTCTGGGGCCAACGTCCTGACTTTC
CASSEGRRGSGANVLTF
>NA|TRBV6-5|TRBD1|TRBJ1-2
TGTGCCAGCAGCTCGTATGCAGGGGGCATAAGTGGCTACACCTTC
CASSSYAGGISGYTF
>NA|TRBV19|NA|TRBJ2-7
TGTGCCAGTAGTAGGGCCACAGGGGAGGCCGACTCCTACGAGCAGTACTTC
CASSRATGEADSYEQYF
>NA|TRBV10-2|NA|TRBJ1-5
TGCGCCAGCAGTGTGGGGACTCTTAGCAATCAGCCCCAGCATTTT
CASSVGTLSNQPQHF
>NA|TRBV5-4|TRBD1|TRBJ2-4
TGTGCCAGCAGCTCGATAGACAGGGGGGACATTCAGTACTTC
CASSSIDRGDIQYF
>NA|TRBV20-1|NA|TRBJ2-3
TGCAGTGCTGTAAAGACACCAACGCAGTATTTT
CSAVKTPTQYF
>NA|TRBV5-4|TRBD1|TRBJ1-1
TGTGCCAGCAGTTCTGGGGACAGGGGGGTTGAAGCTTTCTTT
CASSSGDRGVEAFF
>once|TRBV5-4|NA|TRBJ1-2
TGTGCCAGCAGCTTGATCAGGGAAACGGCTCTAGGCTACACCTTC
CASSLIRETALGYTF
>few|TRBV5-6|TRBD1|TRBJ1-2
TGTGCCAGCAGCGGCCGGGGACAGGGTGTTAAGTTTGGTGGCTACACCTTC
CASSGRGQGVKFGGYTF
>NA|TRBV28|NA|TRBJ2-1
TGTGCCAGCAGTTTTGTAAGCGGCGGAATCAATGAGCAGTTCTTC
CASSFVSGGINEQFF
>few|TRBV11-2|TRBD1|TRBJ2-7
TGTGCCAGCAGCGAAGAGGGGGCGACGTACGAGCAGTACTTC
CASSEEGATYEQYF
>NA|TRBV29-1|TRBD1|TRBJ1-1
TGCAGCGGGGGGGGCAGGGGGCTGAGAGCTTTCTTT
CSGGGRGLRAFF
>NA|TRBV27|NA|TRBJ2-1
TGTGCCAGCACAACCTACAGGGATACCCCCTACAATGAGCAGTTCTTC
CASTTYRDTPYNEQFF
>few|TRBV9|TRBD1|TRBJ1-2
TGTGCCAGCAGCGTAGGAGGGGGCGCAAGTAACTATGGCTACACCTTC
CASSVGGGASNYGYTF
>NA|TRBV11-2|TRBD1|TRBJ2-2
TGTGCCAGCAGTTCCCCGGCAGGGGGGAACACCGGGGAGCTGTTTTTT
CASSSPAGGNTGELFF
>NA|TRBV19|TRBD1|TRBJ1-2
TGTGCCAGTAGTTTCTACCGGGACAGGGAATTGGATGGCTACACCTTC
CASSFYRDRELDGYTF
>NA|TRBV19|NA|TRBJ2-3
TGTGCCAGCACTAACGCGGGGCTCCCTCCCGATACGCAGTATTTT
CASTNAGLPPDTQYF
>NA|TRBV6-1|NA|TRBJ1-2
TGTGCCAGTCAACACGGGGGGGATGGCTACACCTTC
CASQHGGDGYTF
>NA|TRBV1|NA|TRBJ1-4
TGCACCAGCAGCCAAGGAGCTGCGGGAACTAATGAAAAACTGTTTTTT
CTSSQGAAGTNEKLFF
>NA|TRBV19|TRBD2|TRBJ2-5
TGTGCCAGTAGTATGGGACTAGACGAGACCCAGTACTTC
CASSMGLDETQYF
>once|TRBV20-1|TRBD1|TRBJ1-1
TGCAGTGCCGACGACAGGGGAGTTACTTTCTTT
CSADDRGVTFF
>NA|TRBV29-1|TRBD2|TRBJ2-2
TGCAGCGTCCGGGACTACAGCCAGGGCGGGGAGCTGTTTTTT
CSVRDYSQGGELFF
>NA|TRBV29-1|NA|TRBJ2-2
TGCAGCGTTGTTCCATCGAACACCGGGGAGCTGTTTTTT
CSVVPSNTGELFF
>NA|TRBV5-1|NA|TRBJ1-2
TGCGCCAGCAGCTTGTCGGAGGGAACATATGGCTACACCTTC
CASSLSEGTYGYTF
>NA|TRBV14|NA|TRBJ2-1
TGTGCCAGCAGCCAAGGCCCAGGATACAATGAGCAGTTCTTC
CASSQGPGYNEQFF
>NA|TRBV7-7|TRBD2|TRBJ2-2
TGTGCCAGCAGCCCAGAGGGAGGGACCGGCGGGGAGCTGTTTTTT
CASSPEGGTGGELFF
>once|TRBV9|NA|TRBJ2-7
TGTGCCAGCAGCGTAGATGGGGGCGCGGCCTACGAGCAGTACTTC
CASSVDGGAAYEQYF
>few|TRBV6-6|NA|TRBJ2-2
TGTGCCAGCAACTATGGACAGAACACCGGGGAGCTGTTTTTT
CASNYGQNTGELFF
>NA|TRBV2|NA|TRBJ1-1
TGTGCCAGTACAGTGAACACTGAAGCTTTCTTT
CASTVNTEAFF
>NA|TRBV14|NA|TRBJ2-7
TGTGCCAGCAGCCAAGATGTGGGGACTTACTACGAGCAGTACTTC
CASSQDVGTYYEQYF
>NA|TRBV19|NA|TRBJ1-1
TGTGCCAGTAGTTTCACAGGGAACACTGAAGCTTTCTTT
CASSFTGNTEAFF
>NA|TRBV28|TRBD1|TRBJ2-1
TGTGCCAGCAACCTTGGAGGACAGGGGGCTCAAAATGAGCAGTTCTTC
CASNLGGQGAQNEQFF
>NA|TRBV9|NA|TRBJ1-3
TGTGCCAGCAGCGTAGACCAGGGAGGAAACACCATATATTTT
CASSVDQGGNTIYF
>NA|TRBV27|NA|TRBJ1-2
TGTGCCAGCAGAACAACCGGGGTGCTCTATGGCTACACCTTC
CASRTTGVLYGYTF
>NA|TRBV15|TRBD1|TRBJ2-7
TGTGCCACCAGCAGACCGGGACAGAACTACGAGCAGTACTTC
CATSRPGQNYEQYF
>NA|TRBV9|NA|TRBJ2-3
TGTGCCAGCAGCGGTAAGGGGGTTAGCACAGATACGCAGTATTTT
CASSGKGVSTDTQYF
>NA|TRBV5-5|NA|TRBJ1-4
TGTGCCAGCAGAAAGGAGCCGAGTGAAAAACTGTTTTTT
CASRKEPSEKLFF
>NA|TRBV4-2|TRBD1|TRBJ1-1
TGTGCCAGCAGCCCCCGGGACAGGAACACTGAAGCTTTCTTT
CASSPRDRNTEAFF
>NA|TRBV28|NA|TRBJ1-5
TGTGCCAGCAGCGTTTATCAGCCCCAGCATTTT
CASSVYQPQHF
>NA|TRBV2|TRBD1|TRBJ1-1
TGTGCCAGAACCCCAGAATCGGGACAGGGGGGCATAAGGGGCACTGAAGCTTTCTTT
CARTPESGQGGIRGTEAFF
>NA|TRBV7-9|TRBD1|TRBJ2-7
TGTGCCAGCAGCAAAGCAGGGGGCTCCTACGAGCAGTACTTC
CASSKAGGSYEQYF
>NA|TRBV2|TRBD2|TRBJ2-5
TGTGCCAGCAGTGGAGGACTAGCGGGACTCTACTTC
CASSGGLAGLYF
>few|TRBV6-1|NA|TRBJ2-2
TGTGCCAGCAGTCTAGCTGGTTCCGGGGAGCTGTTTTTT
CASSLAGSGELFF
>NA|TRBV28|TRBD2|TRBJ2-1
TGTGCCAGCACCACCCCCGAGGGACTAGCGAGTCTAAATGAGCAGTTCTTC
CASTTPEGLASLNEQFF
>NA|TRBV15|NA|TRBJ2-1
TGTGCCACCAGCAGAGCCCTACTTCAAGACAATGAGCAGTTCTTC
CATSRALLQDNEQFF